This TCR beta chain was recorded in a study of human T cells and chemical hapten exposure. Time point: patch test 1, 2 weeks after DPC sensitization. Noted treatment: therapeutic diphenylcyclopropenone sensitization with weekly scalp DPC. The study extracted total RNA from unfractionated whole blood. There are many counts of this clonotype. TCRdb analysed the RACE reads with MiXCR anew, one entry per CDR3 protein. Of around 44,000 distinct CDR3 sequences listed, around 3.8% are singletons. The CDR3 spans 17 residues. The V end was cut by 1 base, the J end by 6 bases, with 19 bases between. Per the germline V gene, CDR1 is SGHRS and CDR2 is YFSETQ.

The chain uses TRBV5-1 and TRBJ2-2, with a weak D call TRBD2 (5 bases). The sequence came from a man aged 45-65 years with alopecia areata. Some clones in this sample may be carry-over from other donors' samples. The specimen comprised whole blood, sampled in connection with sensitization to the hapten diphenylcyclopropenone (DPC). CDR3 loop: CASSLPGIRGTSGELFF. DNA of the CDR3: TGCGCCAGCAGCTTGCCGGGGATCCGAGGCACGTCCGGGGAGCTGTTTTTT.